The rows below give T cell receptor beta chains drawn from one sample of a study of T cells in Graves' hyperthyroidism and ophthalmopathy. From the multiplex PCR reads, TCRdb called clonotypes with MiXCR, one entry per CDR3 protein. The sample includes hundreds of thousands of distinct CDR3 sequences, about 38% of them seen just once. The specimen was blood. These receptors all come from a man aged 18 to 29 with Graves' hyperthyroidism. Both conserved end residues are part of each CDR3. Each record gives: clone size, V gene, J gene, D gene, CDR3 length, CDR3 protein, CDR3 DNA. A D gene is named only where the DNA matches it firmly. Only part of the rows carry a size: once, few, many, or a class if the clone is expanded.

clone size: few; V gene: TRBV19; J gene: TRBJ2-2; D gene: TRBD1; CDR3 length: 15; CDR3 protein: CASSIQGENTGELFF; CDR3 DNA: TGTGCCAGTAGTATACAGGGGGAGAACACCGGGGAGCTGTTTTTT
clone size: few; V gene: TRBV5-5; J gene: TRBJ1-1; D gene: TRBD1; CDR3 length: 15; CDR3 protein: CASMAGQGTNTEAFF; CDR3 DNA: TGTGCCAGCATGGCCGGACAGGGGACGAACACTGAAGCTTTCTTT
clone size: .; V gene: TRBV10-3; J gene: TRBJ2-2; D gene: .; CDR3 length: 14; CDR3 protein: CAISDPRVTGELFF; CDR3 DNA: TGTGCCATCAGTGACCCGAGAGTCACCGGGGAGCTGTTTTTT
clone size: .; V gene: TRBV19; J gene: TRBJ2-1; D gene: TRBD2; CDR3 length: 13; CDR3 protein: CASSNSGDNEQFF; CDR3 DNA: TGTGCCAGTAGTAACAGCGGGGACAATGAGCAGTTCTTC
clone size: .; V gene: TRBV11-2; J gene: TRBJ2-2; D gene: .; CDR3 length: 16; CDR3 protein: CASSLGASHNTGELFF; CDR3 DNA: TGTGCCAGCAGCTTGGGTGCCAGTCACAACACCGGGGAGCTGTTTTTT
clone size: few; V gene: TRBV6-4; J gene: TRBJ1-1; D gene: .; CDR3 length: 10; CDR3 protein: CATRTTEAFF; CDR3 DNA: TGTGCCACCAGGACTACTGAAGCTTTCTTT
clone size: .; V gene: TRBV11-3; J gene: TRBJ1-1; D gene: .; CDR3 length: 16; CDR3 protein: CASSLGSSGSGTEAFF; CDR3 DNA: TGTGCCAGCAGCTTAGGTTCCAGCGGATCGGGCACTGAAGCTTTCTTT
clone size: .; V gene: TRBV20-1; J gene: TRBJ2-5; D gene: TRBD1; CDR3 length: 14; CDR3 protein: CSKRDSGQDKTQYF; CDR3 DNA: TGCAGCAAACGGGATTCGGGACAGGACAAGACCCAGTACTTC
clone size: few; V gene: TRBV20-1; J gene: TRBJ2-7; D gene: .; CDR3 length: 12; CDR3 protein: CSAERLEKEQYF; CDR3 DNA: TGCAGTGCAGAAAGACTGGAGAAAGAGCAGTACTTC
clone size: .; V gene: TRBV29-1; J gene: TRBJ1-1; D gene: .; CDR3 length: 12; CDR3 protein: CSARDRNTEAFF; CDR3 DNA: TGCAGCGCCCGGGACCGCAACACTGAAGCTTTCTTT
clone size: few; V gene: TRBV7-9; J gene: TRBJ2-7; D gene: .; CDR3 length: 17; CDR3 protein: CASSLFEGAPEDGEQYF; CDR3 DNA: TGTGCCAGCAGCTTATTTGAAGGGGCCCCCGAGGATGGCGAGCAGTACTTC
clone size: few; V gene: TRBV7-2; J gene: TRBJ2-7; D gene: .; CDR3 length: 14; CDR3 protein: CASSPGTQLYEQYF; CDR3 DNA: TGTGCCAGCAGCCCCGGGACCCAGCTCTACGAGCAGTACTTC
clone size: few; V gene: TRBV7-6; J gene: TRBJ2-7; D gene: .; CDR3 length: 15; CDR3 protein: CASSPGVAATYEQYF; CDR3 DNA: TGTGCCAGCAGCCCCGGGGTAGCGGCTACATACGAGCAGTACTTC
clone size: .; V gene: TRBV6-5; J gene: TRBJ1-1; D gene: .; CDR3 length: 13; CDR3 protein: CASSFHGYTEAFF; CDR3 DNA: TGTGCCAGCAGCTTCCATGGTTACACTGAAGCTTTCTTT
clone size: .; V gene: TRBV6-1; J gene: TRBJ1-3; D gene: .; CDR3 length: 14; CDR3 protein: CASTLSISGNTIYF; CDR3 DNA: TGTGCCAGCACCCTATCTATCTCTGGAAACACCATATATTTT
clone size: .; V gene: TRBV24-1; J gene: TRBJ2-5; D gene: TRBD1; CDR3 length: 14; CDR3 protein: CATKGDRWPGTQYF; CDR3 DNA: TGTGCCACCAAAGGGGACAGGTGGCCCGGGACCCAGTACTTC
clone size: .; V gene: TRBV7-9; J gene: TRBJ1-1; D gene: .; CDR3 length: 15; CDR3 protein: CASRSTGAMNTEAFF; CDR3 DNA: TGTGCCAGCAGATCAACCGGGGCTATGAACACTGAAGCTTTCTTT
clone size: .; V gene: TRBV2; J gene: TRBJ1-6; D gene: .; CDR3 length: 17; CDR3 protein: CASTLSKVGGPNSPLHF; CDR3 DNA: TGTGCCAGCACCCTCTCGAAGGTCGGGGGGCCGAATTCACCCCTCCACTTT
clone size: few; V gene: TRBV7-9; J gene: TRBJ1-1; D gene: .; CDR3 length: 15; CDR3 protein: CASSLKSGSRTEAFF; CDR3 DNA: TGTGCCAGCAGCTTAAAATCTGGGTCCAGAACAGAAGCTTTCTTT
clone size: .; V gene: TRBV29-1; J gene: TRBJ1-1; D gene: TRBD1; CDR3 length: 16; CDR3 protein: CSVLTGTYSAGAEAFF; CDR3 DNA: TGCAGCGTGTTGACAGGGACATATTCCGCGGGGGCTGAAGCTTTCTTT
clone size: .; V gene: TRBV10-3; J gene: TRBJ2-7; D gene: TRBD2; CDR3 length: 14; CDR3 protein: CAIRGGSVSYEQYF; CDR3 DNA: TGTGCCATCCGAGGCGGGAGCGTCTCCTACGAGCAGTACTTC
clone size: .; V gene: TRBV7-9; J gene: TRBJ1-1; D gene: .; CDR3 length: 13; CDR3 protein: CASSQEGPAEAFF; CDR3 DNA: TGCGCCAGCAGCCAAGAAGGGCCGGCTGAAGCTTTCTTT
clone size: .; V gene: TRBV7-9; J gene: TRBJ1-1; D gene: .; CDR3 length: 11; CDR3 protein: CDSSQNTEAFF; CDR3 DNA: TGTGACAGCAGTCAGAATACTGAAGCTTTCTTT
clone size: few; V gene: TRBV7-2; J gene: TRBJ1-5; D gene: TRBD1; CDR3 length: 15; CDR3 protein: CASSPGQGEYQPQHF; CDR3 DNA: TGTGCCAGCAGCCCCGGACAGGGAGAGTACCAGCCCCAGCATTTT
clone size: .; V gene: TRBV12-3/TRBV12-4; J gene: TRBJ2-7; D gene: .; CDR3 length: 13; CDR3 protein: CASMLGWGYEQYF; CDR3 DNA: TGTGCCAGCATGCTCGGGTGGGGCTACGAGCAGTACTTC
clone size: few; V gene: TRBV20-1; J gene: TRBJ2-7; D gene: .; CDR3 length: 12; CDR3 protein: CSASLAVPEQYF; CDR3 DNA: TGCAGTGCTTCACTGGCCGTTCCCGAGCAGTACTTC
clone size: .; V gene: TRBV11-3; J gene: TRBJ1-6; D gene: TRBD1; CDR3 length: 15; CDR3 protein: CASSLQGAGNSPLHF; CDR3 DNA: TGTGCCAGCAGCTTACAGGGGGCGGGTAATTCACCCCTCCACTTT